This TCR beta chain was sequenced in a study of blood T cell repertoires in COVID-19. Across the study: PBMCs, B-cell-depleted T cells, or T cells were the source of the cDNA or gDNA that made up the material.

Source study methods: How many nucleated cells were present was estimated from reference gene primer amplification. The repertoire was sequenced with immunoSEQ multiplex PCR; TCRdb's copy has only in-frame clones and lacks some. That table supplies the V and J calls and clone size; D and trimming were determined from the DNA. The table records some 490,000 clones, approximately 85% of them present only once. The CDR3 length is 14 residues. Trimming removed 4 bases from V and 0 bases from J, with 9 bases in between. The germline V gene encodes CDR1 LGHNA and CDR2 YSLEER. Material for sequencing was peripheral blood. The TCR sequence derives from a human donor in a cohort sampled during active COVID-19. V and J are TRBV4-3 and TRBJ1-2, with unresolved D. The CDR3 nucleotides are TGCGCCAGCAGCCCTCGACACGCTAACTATGGCTACACCTTC. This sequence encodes CASSPRHANYGYTF.